The present T cell receptor (beta chain) was sequenced within a study of blood T cell repertoires in COVID-19. Study-wide background: Nucleic acid was either cDNA or gDNA, and it came from T cells, B-cell-depleted T cells, or PBMCs.

Methods used by the authors: The authors estimated nucleated cell counts from reference gene primer amplification. Profiled with immunoSEQ multiplex PCR; TCRdb holds only in-frame clones, not every one. For V, J and clone size, that table is used; D and trimming come from the DNA. This table has about 100,000 clones, about 90% appearing once. Germline assignment: CDR1 SGHNT and CDR2 YYREEE (reference sequence). The V gene lost 0 bases and the J gene lost 4 bases, with 13 bases spanning the gap. This CDR3 comprises 15 residues. Sequencing was carried out using peripheral blood. V usage is TRBV5-4 and J usage is TRBJ1-2; possibly TRBD1 for D (5 bases). This TCR came from a man aged 25 to 40 in a cohort sampled during active COVID-19. This CDR3 reads CASSLVSDSSYGYTF. The CDR3 DNA reads as TGTGCCAGCAGCTTGGTTTCCGACAGCTCCTATGGCTACACCTTC. Complete variable domain (other parts from reference TRBV5-4 and TRBJ1-2): ETGVTQSPTHLIKTRGQQVTLRCSSQSGHNTVSWYQQALGQGPQFIFQYYREEENGRGNFPPRFSGLQFPNYSSELNVNALELDDSALYLCASSLVSDSSYGYTFGSGTRLTVV.